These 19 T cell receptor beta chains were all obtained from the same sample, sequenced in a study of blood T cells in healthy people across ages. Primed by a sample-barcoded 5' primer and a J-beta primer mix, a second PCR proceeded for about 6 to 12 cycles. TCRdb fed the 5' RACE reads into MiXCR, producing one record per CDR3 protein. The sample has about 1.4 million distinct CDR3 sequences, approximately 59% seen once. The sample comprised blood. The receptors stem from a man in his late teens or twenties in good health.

CDR3 region: CSARSYDRGDTEAFF. CDR3 bases: TGCAGTGCTAGATCTTACGACAGGGGAGACACTGAAGCTTTCTTT. The chain combines TRBV20-1 with TRBJ1-1; 8 bases align to TRBD1. Per the germline V gene, CDR1 is DFQATT and CDR2 is SNEGSKA (reference sequence). The V segment lost 2 bases and the J segment 3 bases; nucleotides outside the gene matches: 8. The length of the CDR3 is 15 residues.

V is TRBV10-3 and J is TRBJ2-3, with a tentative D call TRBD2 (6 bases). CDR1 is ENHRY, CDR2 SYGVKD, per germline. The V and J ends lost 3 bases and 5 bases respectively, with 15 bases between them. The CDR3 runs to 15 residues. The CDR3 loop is CAISEYGGDEDTQYF. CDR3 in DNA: TGTGCCATCAGTGAATACGGAGGGGATGAAGATACGCAGTATTTT.

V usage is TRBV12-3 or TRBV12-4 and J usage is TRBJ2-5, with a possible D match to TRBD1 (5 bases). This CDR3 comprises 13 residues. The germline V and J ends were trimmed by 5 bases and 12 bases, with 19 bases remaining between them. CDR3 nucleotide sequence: TGTGCCAGCAGTGGCCCCAGGGTTGGTAGGAAGTACTTC. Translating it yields CASSGPRVGRKYF.

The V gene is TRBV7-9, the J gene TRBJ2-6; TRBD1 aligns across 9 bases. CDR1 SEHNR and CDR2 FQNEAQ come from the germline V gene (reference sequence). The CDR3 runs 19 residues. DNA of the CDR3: TGTGTAATTGGGACGGGACAGGGAAACCAGCCTTCTGGGGCCAACGTCCTGACTTTC. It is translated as CVIGTGQGNQPSGANVLTF.

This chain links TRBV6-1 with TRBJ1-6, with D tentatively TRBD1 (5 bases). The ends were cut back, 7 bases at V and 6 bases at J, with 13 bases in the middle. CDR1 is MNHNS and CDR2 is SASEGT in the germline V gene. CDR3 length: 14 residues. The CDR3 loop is CASTGFGANSPLHF. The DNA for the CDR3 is TGTGCCAGCACCGGCTTCGGGGCTAATTCACCCCTCCACTTT.

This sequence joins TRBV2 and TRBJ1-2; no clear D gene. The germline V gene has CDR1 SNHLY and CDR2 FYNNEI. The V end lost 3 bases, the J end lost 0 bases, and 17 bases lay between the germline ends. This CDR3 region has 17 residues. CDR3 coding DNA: TGTGCCAGCAGTGATGGCGGTGGCAGGAAAACTAACTATGGCTACACCTTC. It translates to CASSDGGGRKTNYGYTF.

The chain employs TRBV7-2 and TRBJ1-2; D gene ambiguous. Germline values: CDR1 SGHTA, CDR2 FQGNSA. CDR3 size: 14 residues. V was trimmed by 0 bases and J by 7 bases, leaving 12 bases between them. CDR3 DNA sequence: TGTGCCAGCAGCTTAGCAGGGCCGGGGTCTGGCTACACCTTC. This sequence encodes CASSLAGPGSGYTF.

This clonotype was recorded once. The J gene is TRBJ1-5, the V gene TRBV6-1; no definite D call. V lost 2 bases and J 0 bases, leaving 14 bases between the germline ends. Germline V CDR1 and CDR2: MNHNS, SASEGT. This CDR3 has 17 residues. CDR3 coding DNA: TGTGCCAGCAGTGAAATCGGAACAGCGGGTAGCAATCAGCCCCAGCATTTT. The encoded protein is CASSEIGTAGSNQPQHF.

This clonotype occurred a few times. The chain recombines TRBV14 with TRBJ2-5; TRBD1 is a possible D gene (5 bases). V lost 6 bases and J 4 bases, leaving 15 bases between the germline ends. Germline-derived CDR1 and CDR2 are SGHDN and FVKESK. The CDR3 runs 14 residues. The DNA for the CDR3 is TGTGCCAGCAGTTCCAGGGTCTGGAGAGAGACCCAGTACTTC. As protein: CASSSRVWRETQYF. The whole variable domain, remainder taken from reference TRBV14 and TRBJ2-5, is EAGVTQFPSHSVIEKGQTVTLRCDPISGHDNLYWYRRVMGKEIKFLLHFVKESKQDESGMPNNRFLAERTGGTYSTLKVQPAELEDSGVYFCASSSRVWRETQYFGPGTRLLVL.

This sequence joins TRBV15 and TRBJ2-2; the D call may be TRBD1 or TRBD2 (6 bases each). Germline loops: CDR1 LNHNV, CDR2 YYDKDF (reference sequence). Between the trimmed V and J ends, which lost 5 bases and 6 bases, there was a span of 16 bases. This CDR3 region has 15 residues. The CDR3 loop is CATSLSGAQSGELFF. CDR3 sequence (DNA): TGTGCCACCAGCCTCTCGGGGGCGCAGTCCGGGGAGCTGTTTTTT. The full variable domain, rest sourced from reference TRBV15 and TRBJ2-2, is DAMVIQNPRYQVTQFGKPVTLSCSQTLNHNVMYWYQQKSSQAPKLLFHYYDKDFNNEADTPDNFQSRRPNTSFCFLDIRSPGLGDTAMYLCATSLSGAQSGELFFGEGSRLTVL.

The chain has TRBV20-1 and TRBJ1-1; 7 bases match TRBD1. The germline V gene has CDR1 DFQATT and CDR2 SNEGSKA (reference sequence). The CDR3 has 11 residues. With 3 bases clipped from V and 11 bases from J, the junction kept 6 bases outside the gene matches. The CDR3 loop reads CSASQGQRAFF. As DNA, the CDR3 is TGCAGTGCTAGTCAGGGACAGCGGGCTTTCTTT.

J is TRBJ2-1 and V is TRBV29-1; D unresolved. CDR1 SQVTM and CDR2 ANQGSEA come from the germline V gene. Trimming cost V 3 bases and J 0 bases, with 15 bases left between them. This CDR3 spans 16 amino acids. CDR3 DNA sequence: TGCAGCGTTGATGGCCCTCATCTTAGCTCCTACAATGAGCAGTTCTTC. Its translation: CSVDGPHLSSYNEQFF.

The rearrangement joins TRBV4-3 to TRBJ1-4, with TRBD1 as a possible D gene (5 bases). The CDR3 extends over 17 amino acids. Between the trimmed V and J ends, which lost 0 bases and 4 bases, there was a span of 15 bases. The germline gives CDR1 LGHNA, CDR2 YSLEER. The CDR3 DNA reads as TGCGCCAGCAGCCAAGAGGGGCCGATTGGGTTTAATGAAAAACTGTTTTTT. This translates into CASSQEGPIGFNEKLFF.

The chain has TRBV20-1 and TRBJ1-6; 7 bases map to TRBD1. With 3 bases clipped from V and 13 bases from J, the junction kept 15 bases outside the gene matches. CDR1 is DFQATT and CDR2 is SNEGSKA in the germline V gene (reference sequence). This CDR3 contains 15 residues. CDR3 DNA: TGCAGTGCTAGGGCCGGGACAGTCATTGTTTCGCCCCTCCACTTT. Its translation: CSARAGTVIVSPLHF.

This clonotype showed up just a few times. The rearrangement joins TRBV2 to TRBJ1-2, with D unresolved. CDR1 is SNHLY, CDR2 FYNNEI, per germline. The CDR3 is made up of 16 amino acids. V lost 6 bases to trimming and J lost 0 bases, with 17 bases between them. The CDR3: CASRADLGSPNYGYTF. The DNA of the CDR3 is TGTGCCAGCAGAGCGGACTTGGGGTCTCCTAACTATGGCTACACCTTC.

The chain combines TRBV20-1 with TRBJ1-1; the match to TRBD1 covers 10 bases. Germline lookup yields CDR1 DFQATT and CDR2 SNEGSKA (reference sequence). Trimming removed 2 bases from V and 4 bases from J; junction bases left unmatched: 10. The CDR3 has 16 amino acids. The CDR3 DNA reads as TGCAGTGCTAGAAACCCCGGGACAGGGGCCAGCACTGAAGCTTTCTTT. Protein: CSARNPGTGASTEAFF.

CDR3 sequence (DNA): TGTGCCAGTAGCGGGTATAGCGGGATGGATACGCAGTATTTT. Its translation is CASSGYSGMDTQYF. The rearrangement joins TRBV19 to TRBJ2-3; TRBD2 matches 8 bases. V shed 6 bases and J 6 bases; nucleotides not matched to a gene: 8. This CDR3 has 14 amino acids. CDR1 is LNHDA, CDR2 SQIVND, per germline (reference sequence).

Here the CDR3 DNA reads TGCAGTGCTAGACGGGGGGCCGGGAATTCACCCCTCCACTTT. Translated, it gives CSARRGAGNSPLHF. The chain combines TRBV20-1 with TRBJ1-6; D might be TRBD1 (6 bases). CDR1 and CDR2 from the germline V gene are DFQATT and SNEGSKA (reference sequence). Trimming stripped 2 bases from V and 7 bases from J, with 12 bases between. The CDR3 spans 14 residues.

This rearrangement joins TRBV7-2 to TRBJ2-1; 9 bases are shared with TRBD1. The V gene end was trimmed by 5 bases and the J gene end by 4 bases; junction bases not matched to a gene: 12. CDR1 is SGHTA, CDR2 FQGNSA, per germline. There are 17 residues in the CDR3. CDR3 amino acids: CASSTRTAGTGYNEQFF. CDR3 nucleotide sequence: TGTGCCAGCAGCACCCGGACCGCCGGGACAGGGTACAATGAGCAGTTCTTC.